This TCR beta chain was obtained from a study of T-cell reconstitution after alpha-beta-depleted transplantation in children. Study-wide results and caveats: Reportedly, roughly two months post-transplant, alpha-beta T cells arose from several hundred expanded graft clones. Recipient T cells and thymic progenitors that survived were the source of the high TCRbeta diversity seen at day 60 in some patients.

In this sample, this clonotype turned up many times. The antigen is undetermined. Germline values: CDR1 DFQATT, CDR2 SNEGSKA (reference sequence). The CDR3 length is 15 residues. V was cut by 1 base and J by 5 bases, with 15 bases left in between. Unique molecular identifiers tagged the TCRbeta library. One entry per CDR3 protein results from TCRdb running MiXCR on the PCR reads. The data hold 200,000 to 250,000 distinct CDR3 sequences, with about 6.6% observed a single time. Sequenced material: PBMCs, taken before TCRalphabeta/CD19-depleted stem cell transplant. The sequence was obtained from a boy aged 2 to 10 with acute lymphoblastic leukemia, due to receive a stem cell transplant. V gene TRBV20-1 combines with J gene TRBJ1-5; D is unclear. CDR3 nucleotide sequence: TGCAGTGCTAGAGGGGAGGGAACTTGGTATCAGCCCCAGCATTTT. Its translation is CSARGEGTWYQPQHF.